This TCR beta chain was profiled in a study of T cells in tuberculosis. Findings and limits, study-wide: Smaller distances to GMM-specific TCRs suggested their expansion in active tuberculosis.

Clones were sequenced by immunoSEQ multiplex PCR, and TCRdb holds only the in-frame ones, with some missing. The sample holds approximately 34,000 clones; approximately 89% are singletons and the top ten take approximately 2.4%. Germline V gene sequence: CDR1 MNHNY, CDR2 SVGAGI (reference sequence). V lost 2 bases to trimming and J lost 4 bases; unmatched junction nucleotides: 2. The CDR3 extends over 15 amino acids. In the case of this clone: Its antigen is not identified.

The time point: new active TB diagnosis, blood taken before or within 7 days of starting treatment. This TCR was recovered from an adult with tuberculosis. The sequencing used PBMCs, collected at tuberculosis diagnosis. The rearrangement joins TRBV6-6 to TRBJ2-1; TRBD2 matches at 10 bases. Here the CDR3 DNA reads TGTGCCAGCAGTTACCGGACTAGCGGTTACAATGAGCAGTTCTTC. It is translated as CASSYRTSGYNEQFF.